These 2 T cell receptor beta chains were all obtained from the same sample, sequenced in a study of T cell repertoires in cytomegalovirus infection. No antigens are known for them. Using its own MiXCR run on the reads, TCRdb lists one record per CDR3 protein. Of tens of thousands of distinct CDR3 sequences in the sample, about 30% were seen once. Sequenced input: PBMCs, sequenced either directly or after in vitro stimulation (not recorded which). The receptors come from a human donor in good health (CMV status not recorded). Some clones in this sample may be carry-over from other donors' samples.

The gene calls are TRBV6-6 and TRBJ1-2; D not resolved. From germline, CDR1 is MNHNY and CDR2 SVGAGI (reference sequence). This CDR3 is built from 13 residues. Trimming stripped 2 bases from V and 5 bases from J, with 9 bases between. For the CDR3, the DNA is TGTGCCAGCAGTTACCGCGGACCTTATGGCTACACCTTC. Amino acid sequence: CASSYRGPYGYTF.

The rearrangement uses TRBV4-3 and TRBJ2-7, with 7 positions matching TRBD2. The germline gives CDR1 LGHNA, CDR2 YSLEER. Losses at the gene ends were 0 bases for V and 0 bases for J; bases not matched to a gene: 2. The CDR3 extends over 15 amino acids. The CDR3 DNA reads TGCGCCAGCAGCCAAGATAGGGACTACTCCTACGAGCAGTACTTC. Translated: CASSQDRDYSYEQYF.